These T cell receptor beta chains were read from a single sample in a study of T-cell memory formation after mild COVID-19. TCRdb re-called the 5' RACE reads through MiXCR, storing one row per CDR3 protein. The sample has nearly 250,000 distinct CDR3 sequences, just over 15% seen once. The material sequenced was PBMCs or a T cell subset sorted from them (not recorded which). Every receptor here comes from an adult woman who had mild COVID-19 (a few samples of this study predate the infection). Cell type and time point are not known. The CDR3 runs from the conserved cysteine through the conserved F or W. The order of the fields is clone size, J gene, V gene, D gene, CDR3 DNA, CDR3 protein. The D gene is left open where the match is weak. Clone sizes are given selectively: once, few, many, or a class where the clone is expanded.

>many|TRBJ2-1|TRBV5-1|TRBD2
TGCGCCAGCAGCTTAAATAACTGGGTGGGAGGGCCTCCAGGCGAGCAGTTCTTC
CASSLNNWVGGPPGEQFF
>few|TRBJ2-3|TRBV4-1|TRBD2
TGCGCCAGCAGCGCGAGACTAGCGGGCGATACAGATACGCAGTATTTT
CASSARLAGDTDTQYF
>-|TRBJ1-1|TRBV20-1|TRBD1
TGCAGTGCTATCCGGGACAGGACGAACACTGAAGCTTTCTTT
CSAIRDRTNTEAFF
>few|TRBJ1-1|TRBV5-1|TRBD1
TGCGCCAGCAGCCTCGACAGGGGTGGTTTTGAAGCTTTCTTT
CASSLDRGGFEAFF
>-|TRBJ2-2|TRBV24-1|-
TGTGCCACTAAATCCCGACCCGGCGTGGACACCGGGGAGCTGTTTTTT
CATKSRPGVDTGELFF
>-|TRBJ1-3|TRBV9|TRBD1
TGTGCCAGCAGCGTGGACAGGGGAAACACCATATATTTT
CASSVDRGNTIYF
>-|TRBJ2-1|TRBV4-1|TRBD2
TGCGCCAGCAGCCAACTGACCCGGGGGGGCGAGGGGCAGTTCTTC
CASSQLTRGGEGQFF
>few|TRBJ2-7|TRBV29-1|-
TGCAGCGTTGGAGGTCAGTCCTACGAGCAGTACTTC
CSVGGQSYEQYF
>few|TRBJ1-1|TRBV12-3/TRBV12-4|TRBD1
TGTGCCAGCAGTCTAGGGGGCGCGGGGAACACTGAAGCTTTCTTT
CASSLGGAGNTEAFF
>-|TRBJ1-6|TRBV29-1|TRBD1
TGCAGCGTTGTAGCGGGGACAGGGGATTCACCCCTCCACTTT
CSVVAGTGDSPLHF
>-|TRBJ2-1|TRBV12-3/TRBV12-4|TRBD2
TGTGCCAGCAGTTTCGGGGGGAATGAGCAGTTCTTC
CASSFGGNEQFF
>-|TRBJ2-7|TRBV4-3|TRBD1
TGCGCCAGCAGCCAAGAGGTCTGGGGACAGGTGTACTTC
CASSQEVWGQVYF
>few|TRBJ1-2|TRBV27|-
TGTGCCAGCAGCAATCGGGACGGTACCTATGGCTACACCTTC
CASSNRDGTYGYTF
>once|TRBJ2-5|TRBV24-1|TRBD1
TGTGCCACCAGTGCCGGGACAGGGGGCGGTGAGACCCAGTACTTC
CATSAGTGGGETQYF
>few|TRBJ2-3|TRBV11-2|-
TGTGCCAGCAGCTTAGGACAGCTCCAGGGGACAGATACGCAGTATTTT
CASSLGQLQGTDTQYF
>few|TRBJ1-5|TRBV29-1|-
TGCAGCGTTGTGGAGTATAGCAATCAGCCCCAGCATTTT
CSVVEYSNQPQHF
>few|TRBJ2-4|TRBV27|TRBD2
TGTGCCAGCAGTTTAGAAGCGGGGGTGACTGCCAAAAACATTCAGTACTTC
CASSLEAGVTAKNIQYF
>few|TRBJ1-2|TRBV6-5|-
TGTGCCAGCAGCAAGGACCGATATCGAGACTATGGCTACACCTTC
CASSKDRYRDYGYTF
>few|TRBJ1-4|TRBV4-1|TRBD1
TGCGCCAGCAGCCCTTTTGGGACAGGGAATGAAAAACTGTTTTTT
CASSPFGTGNEKLFF
>-|TRBJ1-1|TRBV11-2|-
TGTGCCAGCAGCTTAGATGAGGGGGGGCTAGCTTTCTTT
CASSLDEGGLAFF
>-|TRBJ2-1|TRBV20-1|TRBD2
TGCAGTGCTAGAGGAGGGACTAGCGGAGCTCACAATGAGCAGTTCTTC
CSARGGTSGAHNEQFF
>-|TRBJ1-5|TRBV4-2|-
TGTGCCAGCAGCCAGGGAAACGGGCAGCCCCAGCATTTT
CASSQGNGQPQHF
>-|TRBJ2-3|TRBV20-1|-
TGCAGTGCCAGGCCCCCCGGGGTCACAGATACGCAGTATTTT
CSARPPGVTDTQYF
>many|TRBJ2-2|TRBV7-6|-
TGTGCCAGCAGCTTATTTCCAGCGAGTAGCACCGGGGAGCTGTTTTTT
CASSLFPASSTGELFF
>few|TRBJ2-3|TRBV10-3|-
TGTGCCACCCTCGACGGGGCTGGGGATACGCAGTATTTT
CATLDGAGDTQYF
>many|TRBJ2-7|TRBV7-8|-
TGTGCCAGCAGCTTAGCGGGAGTTACGTACGAGCAGTACTTC
CASSLAGVTYEQYF
>-|TRBJ2-1|TRBV7-9|-
TGTGCCAGCAGCTTATGGGAATCCCACAATGAGCAGTTCTTC
CASSLWESHNEQFF
>few|TRBJ1-6|TRBV30|TRBD1
TGTGCCTGGAGTGTTGGACAGGGATTGACACCCCTCCACTTT
CAWSVGQGLTPLHF
>-|TRBJ2-3|TRBV7-2|TRBD2
TGTGCCAGCAGGCGGCTAGCGGCTTACACAGATACGCAGTATTTT
CASRRLAAYTDTQYF
>-|TRBJ1-5|TRBV10-3|-
TGTGCCATCACGGGGGGCTGGGATCAGCCCCAGCATTTT
CAITGGWDQPQHF
>few|TRBJ2-5|TRBV29-1|TRBD1
TGCAGCGGATTACAGGGGCGGGAGACCCAGTACTTC
CSGLQGRETQYF
>-|TRBJ1-3|TRBV7-2|TRBD1
TGTGCCAGCAGCTTAGTAGGACAGGGGGTGTATGGAAACACCATATATTTT
CASSLVGQGVYGNTIYF
>-|TRBJ1-2|TRBV18|TRBD1
TGTGCCAGCTCACCAGAGCTTGCAGGGGGCGCCCACTATGGCTACACCTTC
CASSPELAGGAHYGYTF
>few|TRBJ2-3|TRBV5-4|-
TGTGCCAGCAGCTTTGACAGCAGCACAGATACGCAGTATTTT
CASSFDSSTDTQYF
>many|TRBJ1-2|TRBV12-3/TRBV12-4|TRBD1
TGTGCCAGCAGACGACAGGGGAACTATGGCTACACCTTC
CASRRQGNYGYTF
>-|TRBJ1-1|TRBV5-4|-
TGTGCCAGCAGCTCCGACACTAGGGACACTGAAGCTTTCTTT
CASSSDTRDTEAFF
>-|TRBJ1-4|TRBV19|-
TGTGCCACGAGTGCAACTAATGAAAAACTGTTTTTT
CATSATNEKLFF
>few|TRBJ2-5|TRBV7-3|TRBD1
TGTGCCAGCAGCTTATTGGGACAGGGGGCCCTCCAAGAGACCCAGTACTTC
CASSLLGQGALQETQYF
>many|TRBJ1-5|TRBV18|-
TGTGCCAGCTCACCATTCGGACAGTTGAATAGCAATCAGCCCCAGCATTTT
CASSPFGQLNSNQPQHF
>few|TRBJ1-2|TRBV15|-
TGTGCCACCAGCAGAGCCCTCTCCCAGGGTAGCTATGGCTACACCTTC
CATSRALSQGSYGYTF
>-|TRBJ2-5|TRBV7-2|-
TGTGCCAGCAGCTCTTTTCCCGGGAACAAAGAGACCCAGTACTTC
CASSSFPGNKETQYF